This T cell receptor (beta chain) was sequenced for a study of blood T cell repertoires in COVID-19. Study-wide background: PBMCs, B-cell-depleted T cells, or T cells were the source of the cDNA or gDNA that made up the material.

TCRdb's table, derived via immunoSEQ multiplex PCR, lists solely in-frame clones and lacks some. This sample has hundreds of thousands of clones; around 82% occur once, and the top ten carry nearly 5%. The CDR3 is 14 residues long. The germline V and J ends were trimmed by 6 bases and 0 bases, with 11 bases remaining between them. Per germline, CDR1 MNHEY and CDR2 SVGAGI. Up to 2 weeks before entering the study, exposed participants had met a COVID-19 case. The V gene is TRBV6-5, the J gene TRBJ1-1, with D unresolved. The origin of this receptor is a woman between 50 and 59 years old who had been exposed to COVID-19. Sequencing was performed on PBMCs or T cells enriched from blood (not recorded which). The DNA for the CDR3 is TGTGCCAGCAGGCTGTGGCAGATGAACACTGAAGCTTTCTTT. Translating it yields CASRLWQMNTEAFF.